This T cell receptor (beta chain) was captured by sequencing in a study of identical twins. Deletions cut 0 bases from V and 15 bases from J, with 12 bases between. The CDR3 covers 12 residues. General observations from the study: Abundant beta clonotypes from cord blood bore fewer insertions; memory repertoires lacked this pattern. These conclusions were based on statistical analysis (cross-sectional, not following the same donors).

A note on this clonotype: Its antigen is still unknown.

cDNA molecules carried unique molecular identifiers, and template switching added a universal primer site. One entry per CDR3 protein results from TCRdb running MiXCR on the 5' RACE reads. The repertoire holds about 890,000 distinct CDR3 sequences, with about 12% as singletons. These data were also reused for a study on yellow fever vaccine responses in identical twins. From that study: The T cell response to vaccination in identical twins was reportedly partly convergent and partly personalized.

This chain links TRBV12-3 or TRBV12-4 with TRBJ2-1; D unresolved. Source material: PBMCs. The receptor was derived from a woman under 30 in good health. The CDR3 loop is CASSLAGRVLFF. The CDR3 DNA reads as TGTGCCAGCAGTTTAGCGGGTAGGGTGCTGTTCTTC.